The sequence of this T cell receptor (beta chain) was determined in a study of regulatory T cells in long-lasting Graves disease. General observations from the study: Among samples with persistent disease, TRBV28, TRBJ1-2 and TRBJ2-5 were favored.

Assembly of TCR beta libraries relied on iRepertoire HTBI primers together with Arm-PCR of CDR3 regions. How the authors handled the data: Analysis of the samples identified roughly 62 TRBV and about 14 TRBJ segments. A single record per CDR3 protein comes from TCRdb applying MiXCR to the multiplex PCR reads. What appears here as the V and J calls and clone size reflects TCRdb's work, not the paper's. The sample carries over 350,000 distinct CDR3 sequences, less than 25% recorded once. Time point specified: persistent/refractory GD, antithyroid drugs over 5 years with positive TRAb. PBMC-extracted RNA yielded the TCR library. This clonotype has more than one count but fewer than ten. Its antigen is unknown. CDR3 size: 13 residues. CDR1 is MDHEN, CDR2 SYDVKM, per germline. V was pared by 7 bases and J by 7 bases, with 16 bases between.

This chain connects TRBV28 to TRBJ2-5, with TRBD2 as a possible D gene (6 bases). The input for sequencing was peripheral blood mononuclear cells (PBMCs), taken when the disease was refractory, from a patient treated with antithyroid drugs. This sequence was found in a female donor with Graves disease. CDR3 bases: TGTGCCAGCACCCCTGGGGGGTCTGGGACCCAGTACTTC. Its protein is CASTPGGSGTQYF. Full variable domain (rest looked up from reference TRBV28 and TRBJ2-5): DVKVTQSSRYLVKRTGEKVFLECVQDMDHENMFWYRQDPGLGLRLIYFSYDVKMKEKGDIPEGYSVSREKKERFSLILESASTNQTSMYLCASTPGGSGTQYFGPGTRLLVL.